One TCR beta chain is described in this entry. The sample comes from a study of blood T cell repertoires in COVID-19. The table came from immunoSEQ multiplex PCR; TCRdb's copy has only in-frame clones and leaves some out. The sample has hundreds of thousands of clones; roughly 87% are singletons. Unmatched junction bases numbered 4, after V lost 5 bases and J lost 3 bases. The CDR3 sequence is 14 residues long. Looked up from germline, CDR1 is LNHDA and CDR2 is SQIVND (reference sequence). What was sequenced was PBMCs or T cells enriched from blood (not recorded which). The chain couples TRBV19 to TRBJ1-5; 7 nucleotides match TRBD1. The receptor was derived from a woman younger than 45 with acute COVID-19. The CDR3 DNA sequence: TGTGCCAGTAGTCACAGGGGAAACAATCAGCCCCAGCATTTT. Its translation is CASSHRGNNQPQHF.